This T cell receptor beta chain appears in the sequencing data of a study of PD-1 blockade in classical Hodgkin lymphoma. The time point: cycle 4 day 1 (C4D1), after five to seven weeks of nivolumab. Each and every patient relapsed after autologous stem cell transplantation, and patients got differing brentuximab vedotin exposure. TCRdb's copy holds only in-frame clones and misses some; the assay was immunoSEQ multiplex PCR. The sample consists of some 58,000 clones, around 90% of them appearing once. CDR1 is WSHSY, CDR2 SAAADI, per germline. CDR3 length: 14 amino acids. The V end was cut by 4 bases, the J end by 1 base, with 9 bases between.

This TCR came from a human donor with classical Hodgkin lymphoma. Source: peripheral blood mononuclear cells (PBMCs), taken before the fourth cycle of nivolumab. This chain connects TRBV10-2 to TRBJ2-3, with D perhaps being TRBD1 or TRBD2 (5 bases each). The CDR3 DNA reads TGCGCCAGCAGTGGACGGGACCGCACAGATACGCAGTATTTT. It specifies CASSGRDRTDTQYF.